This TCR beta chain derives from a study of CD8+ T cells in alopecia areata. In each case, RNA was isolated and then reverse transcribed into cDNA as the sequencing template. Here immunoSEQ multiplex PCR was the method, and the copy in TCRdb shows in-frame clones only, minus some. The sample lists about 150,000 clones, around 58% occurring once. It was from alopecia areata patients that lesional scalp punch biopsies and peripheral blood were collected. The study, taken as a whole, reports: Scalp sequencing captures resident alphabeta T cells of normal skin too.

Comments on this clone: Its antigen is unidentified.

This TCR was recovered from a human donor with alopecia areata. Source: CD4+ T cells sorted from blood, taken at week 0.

The chain's CDR3 is CAWSSGGAQETQYF. The CDR3 nucleotides are TGTGCCTGGAGTAGCGGGGGGGCCCAAGAGACCCAGTACTTC. The J gene is TRBJ2-5, the V gene TRBV30; TRBD2 matches at 10 bases. Germline V gene data show CDR1 as GTSNPN and CDR2 as SVGIG (reference sequence). V was pared by 2 bases and J by 1 base, with 1 base of the junction left unmatched. This CDR3 has 14 residues.